These 21 T cell receptor beta chains were all obtained from the same sample, sequenced in a study of T-cell memory formation after mild COVID-19. TCRdb reprocessed the 5' RACE reads via MiXCR and lists one record per CDR3 protein. Here the sample spans 4,000 to 5,000 distinct CDR3 sequences, approximately 44% being singletons. Material for sequencing was PBMCs or a T cell subset sorted from them (not recorded which). These TCRs come from an adult who had mild COVID-19 (a few samples of this study predate the infection). Cell type and time point are not known.

The CDR3 region has the DNA TGCAGCGTTGAAGCCCGGGACAGGCTGACCTACGAGCAGTACTTC. Translating it yields CSVEARDRLTYEQYF. This rearrangement joins TRBV29-1 to TRBJ2-7; 8 nucleotides agree with TRBD1. Germline V gives CDR1 SQVTM, CDR2 ANQGSEA. The CDR3 has 15 amino acids. J was trimmed by 2 bases and V by 1 base; bases with no gene match: 7.

This clonotype was seen a single time. This chain uses TRBV4-3 with TRBJ2-1; 12 bases agree with TRBD2. CDR1 LGHNA and CDR2 YSLEER come from the germline V gene. The CDR3 is 17 residues long. J lost 7 bases, V lost 0 bases, and 7 bases had no gene match. CDR3 loop: CASSQDNASGRVNEQFF. CDR3 in DNA: TGCGCCAGCAGCCAAGATAACGCTAGCGGGAGGGTAAATGAGCAGTTCTTC.

This clonotype is labeled as large. V is TRBV20-1 and J is TRBJ2-7; 9 bases line up with TRBD1. This CDR3 has 15 amino acids. V lost 5 bases and J lost 2; bases outside the gene matches: 10. CDR1 and CDR2 from the germline V gene are DFQATT and SNEGSKA (reference sequence). The CDR3 region has the DNA TGCAGTGCTCCCTTACCGGGACAGGGTACCTACGAGCAGTACTTC. It yields the protein CSAPLPGQGTYEQYF.

By share of the sample, this clonotype is medium-sized. The chain links TRBV5-8 to TRBJ1-6; 10 positions match TRBD1. J lost 8 bases, V lost 4 bases, and 6 bases had no gene match. Germline lookup yields CDR1 SGHTS and CDR2 YDEGEE. The CDR3 is 15 amino acids. CDR3 amino acids: CASSPGTGEYSPLHF. For the CDR3, the DNA is TGTGCCAGCAGCCCCGGGACAGGGGAGTATTCACCCCTCCACTTT. Combining the CDR3 with reference TRBV5-8 and TRBJ1-6 gives the whole variable domain EAGVTQSPTHLIKTRGQQATLRCSPISGHTSVYWYQQALGLGLQFLLWYDEGEERNRGNFPPRFSGRQFPNYSSELNVNALELEDSALYLCASSPGTGEYSPLHFGNGTRLTVT.

This clonotype is medium-sized in the sample. This chain connects TRBV7-9 to TRBJ2-5; no clear D. This CDR3 has 12 amino acids. Germline V gene data show CDR1 as SEHNR and CDR2 as FQNEAQ (reference sequence). V lost 5 bases and J 5 bases, leaving 9 bases between the germline ends. The CDR3 DNA follows: TGTGCCAGCAGCATTATGCGGGAGACCCAGTACTTC. Residues: CASSIMRETQYF.

By proportion, this clonotype is large. This chain joins TRBV5-1 and TRBJ2-7; perhaps TRBD1 as D (5 bases). This CDR3 region has 14 residues. V shed 2 bases and J shed 4 bases, with 13 bases lying between them. Germline CDR1 reads SGHRS; CDR2 reads YFSETQ. This chain's CDR3 is CASSFQGVGYEQYV. The CDR3 nucleotides read TGCGCCAGCAGCTTCCAGGGTGTCGGTTACGAGCAGTACGTC.

The V call is TRBV12-3 or TRBV12-4, the J call TRBJ2-3, with D possibly being TRBD2 (7 bases). The germline V and J ends were trimmed by 4 bases and 6 bases, with 14 bases remaining between them. CDR3 length: 14 residues. The CDR3 nucleotides read TGTGCCAGCAGTTCCAGTCGGGGGGCGGATACGCAGTATTTT. Translated, it gives CASSSSRGADTQYF.

This rearrangement joins TRBV6-5 to TRBJ2-3; the match to TRBD2 covers 11 bases. Trimming removed 6 bases from V and 1 base from J; junction bases left unmatched: 0. Germline CDR1 and CDR2: MNHEY and SVGAGI. This CDR3 comprises 14 residues. CDR3 sequence (DNA): TGTGCCAGCAGGACTAGCGGGGGCACAGATACGCAGTATTTT. Residues: CASRTSGGTDTQYF.

By share of the sample, this clonotype is medium-sized. The chain joins TRBV20-1 to TRBJ1-6, with 8 bases that match TRBD1. The CDR3 sequence is 10 residues long. CDR1 and CDR2 (germline): DFQATT, SNEGSKA (reference sequence). V was pared by 6 bases and J by 18 bases, with 7 bases of the junction left unmatched. The CDR3 is CSAPGGRPHF. The CDR3 nucleotides read TGCAGTGCCCCAGGGGGCCGACCCCACTTT.

At least ten counts were recorded for this clonotype. The rearrangement links TRBV19 to TRBJ2-1, with D hard to call. Per germline, CDR1 LNHDA and CDR2 SQIVND (reference sequence). V shed 4 bases and J shed 8 bases, with 12 bases lying between them. This CDR3 has 13 residues. CDR3 nucleotides: TGTGCCAGTAGTAACCTACTTGGGGATGAGCAGTTCTTC. Translating gives CASSNLLGDEQFF.

This clonotype is medium-sized in the sample. The rearrangement uses TRBV5-1 and TRBJ2-2; 9 bases align to TRBD1. This CDR3 comprises 15 residues. Germline loops: CDR1 SGHRS, CDR2 YFSETQ. The ends lost 2 bases at V and 7 bases at J; junction bases unmatched: 6. The CDR3 sequence is CASSFGTGWIGELFF. As DNA, the CDR3 is TGCGCCAGCAGCTTCGGGACAGGGTGGATCGGGGAGCTGTTTTTT.

This clonotype is medium-sized within its sample. The chain links TRBV7-9 to TRBJ2-3, with 9 bases matching TRBD1. Losses at the gene ends were 3 bases for V and 3 bases for J; bases not matched to a gene: 7. The CDR3 is made up of 16 amino acids. From germline, CDR1 is SEHNR and CDR2 FQNEAQ (reference sequence). The CDR3 loop reads CASSFGYDRGTDTQYF. The DNA for the CDR3 is TGTGCCAGCAGCTTCGGTTATGACAGGGGGACAGATACGCAGTATTTT.

The chain employs TRBV7-9 and TRBJ1-1, with no clear D. The CDR3 is 16 residues long. Germline lookup yields CDR1 SEHNR and CDR2 FQNEAQ (reference sequence). V was shortened by 1 base and J by 4 bases, with 16 bases between the two germline ends. The CDR3, as DNA: TGTGCCAGCAGCTTAGAAGGGTGGTACGGCGGCACTGAAGCTTTCTTT. Amino acid sequence: CASSLEGWYGGTEAFF.

In its sample, this clonotype ranks as medium-sized (0.01 to 0.1%). The V call is TRBV27, the J call TRBJ2-3; 7 nucleotides match TRBD2. The CDR3 runs 14 residues. Germline-derived CDR1 and CDR2 are MNHEY and SMNVEV (reference sequence). Germline trimming cut 6 bases from V and 2 bases from J; bases unmatched to any gene: 5. CDR3 bases: TGTGCCAGCAGAGGGCTAGCGGCCACAGATACGCAGTATTTT. It encodes CASRGLAATDTQYF.

This clonotype was observed at least ten times. This sequence joins TRBV19 and TRBJ2-7; D gene unclear. V was cut by 8 bases and J by 3 bases, with 14 bases left in between. CDR1 is LNHDA and CDR2 is SQIVND in the germline V gene (reference sequence). The CDR3 totals 13 residues. The CDR3 protein is CASSGRIYYEQYF. For the CDR3, the DNA is TGTGCCAGTTCCGGTAGAATCTACTACGAGCAGTACTTC.

Many counts were recorded for this clonotype. The rearrangement joins TRBV6-5 to TRBJ2-5, with 8 bases identical to TRBD2. Germline lookup yields CDR1 MNHEY and CDR2 SVGAGI. There are 15 residues in the CDR3. The ends lost 6 bases at V and 4 bases at J; junction bases unmatched: 10. CDR3 loop: CASSRSGGGGETQYF. The CDR3 DNA follows: TGTGCCAGCAGCCGCTCCGGGGGGGGGGGAGAGACCCAGTACTTC.

Sample share makes this clonotype medium-sized. The chain employs TRBV5-1 and TRBJ2-3, with D perhaps matching TRBD2 (6 bases). V was pared by 5 bases and J by 1 base, with 8 bases between. Per the germline V gene, CDR1 is SGHRS and CDR2 is YFSETQ. This CDR3 is 13 amino acids long. CDR3 coding DNA: TGCGCCAGCAGTGGGGAGGGCACAGATACGCAGTATTTT. It is translated as CASSGEGTDTQYF.

The gene calls are TRBV12-3 or TRBV12-4 and TRBJ2-5; no definite D call. The CDR3 loop spans 13 amino acids. Trimming left V 2 bases short and J 5 bases short, with 9 bases between. CDR3 sequence reads: CASSLSPMETQYF. The DNA for the CDR3 is TGTGCCAGCAGTTTAAGCCCAATGGAGACCCAGTACTTC.

This clonotype is labeled medium-sized (0.01 to 0.1%). CDR3 in DNA: TGCGCCAGCAGCCAGATAGCTGGTCTCCAAGAGACCCAGTACTTC. Its protein product is CASSQIAGLQETQYF. The rearrangement uses TRBV4-3 and TRBJ2-5; the D is unclear. There are 15 residues in the CDR3. The V gene's germline CDR1 is LGHNA and CDR2 YSLEER. V lost 3 bases and J 1 base, leaving 12 bases between the germline ends.

In this sample, this clonotype is medium-sized. The chain couples TRBV6-2 or TRBV6-3 to TRBJ1-1; TRBD1 might be the D (6 bases). Trimming stripped 6 bases from V and 5 bases from J, with 16 bases between. In germline, CDR1 is MNHEY, CDR2 SVGEGT. This CDR3 is built from 14 residues. As DNA, the CDR3 is TGTGCCAGCAGCTATAACAGGGCCCCAACTGAAGCTTTCTTT. Its translation is CASSYNRAPTEAFF.

The chain's CDR3 is CASSNPGTGTYEQYF. CDR3 DNA sequence: TGTGCCAGCAGTAACCCCGGGACAGGGACCTACGAGCAGTACTTC. This chain uses TRBV6-6 with TRBJ2-7; 9 nucleotides line up with TRBD1. Germline trimming cut 5 bases from V and 2 bases from J; bases unmatched to any gene: 7. This CDR3 is 15 amino acids long. The germline gives CDR1 MNHNY, CDR2 SVGAGI (reference sequence).